This entry lists 19 T cell receptor beta chains sequenced from one sample in a study of a mutant IDH1 vaccine in newly diagnosed glioma. Time point noted: week 11, during vaccination. In every dose of vaccine, 300 ug of mutant IDH1 20-mer peptide was given alongside topical imiquimod. Their recognized antigens are unknown. Sequencing was performed with immunoSEQ multiplex PCR; in TCRdb, only in-frame clones are kept and a portion is missing. This sample has some 64,000 clones, with 80% found just once. Sequencing used PBMCs, obtained from a glioma patient whose treatment included an IDH1 peptide vaccine. Source of these receptors: a man aged 45-65 years with glioma.

The chain has TRBV18 and TRBJ2-7; D is ambiguous. V lost 3 bases, J lost 0 bases, and 9 bases lay in between. The CDR3 is made up of 14 amino acids. Germline-derived CDR1 and CDR2 are KGHSH and LQKENI. The DNA of the CDR3 is TGTGCCAGCTCACCGGTGGACCGCTCCTACGAGCAGTACTTC. Translation: CASSPVDRSYEQYF. The full variable domain, with the rest looked up from reference TRBV18 and TRBJ2-7, is NAGVMQNPRHLVRRRGQEARLRCSPMKGHSHVYWYRQLPEEGLKFMVYLQKENIIDESGMPKERFSAEFPKEGPSILRIQQVVRGDSAAYFCASSPVDRSYEQYFGPGTRLTVT.

The rearrangement joins TRBV6-6 to TRBJ2-5; D possibly corresponds to TRBD1 (6 bases). This CDR3 comprises 11 residues. CDR1 and CDR2 from the germline V gene are MNHNY and SVGAGI (reference sequence). This chain's CDR3 is CATGIQETQYF. Here the CDR3 DNA reads TGTGCTACAGGGATCCAAGAGACCCAGTACTTC.

The chain carries TRBV7-2 and TRBJ2-7; 8 bases are shared with TRBD2. The V segment lost 7 bases and the J segment 6 bases; nucleotides outside the gene matches: 11. The CDR3 is 14 amino acids. CDR1 SGHTA and CDR2 FQGNSA come from the germline V gene. CDR3 coding DNA: TGTGCCAGCACCCGCGGCGGGGGGCCCATCGAGCAGTACTTC. Protein sequence: CASTRGGGPIEQYF. The full variable domain, with the rest looked up from reference TRBV7-2 and TRBJ2-7, is GAGVSQSPSNKVTEKGKDVELRCDPISGHTALYWYRQSLGQGLEFLIYFQGNSAPDKSGLPSDRFSAERTGGSVSTLTIQRTQQEDSAVYLCASTRGGGPIEQYFGPGTRLTVT.

The chain links TRBV5-1 to TRBJ2-1, with 11 bases matching TRBD2. Germline values: CDR1 SGHRS, CDR2 YFSETQ. Trimming removed 7 bases from V and 5 bases from J; junction bases left unmatched: 5. The CDR3 covers 14 residues. The CDR3 DNA reads TGCGCCAGCTCACTAGCGGGGGCAAACAATGAGCAGTTCTTC. Residues: CASSLAGANNEQFF.

This clone was seen more than once but under ten times. J is TRBJ1-5 and V is TRBV19; D unresolved. V was pared by 1 base and J by 5 bases, with 6 bases between. There are 13 residues in the CDR3. CDR1 is LNHDA, CDR2 SQIVND, per germline (reference sequence). The CDR3 loop reads CASSIATHQPQHF. The CDR3, as DNA: TGTGCCAGTAGTATAGCCACTCATCAGCCCCAGCATTTT.

This sequence joins TRBV10-3 and TRBJ2-5; D is uncertain. V was shortened by 2 bases and J by 2 bases, with 9 bases between the two germline ends. From germline, CDR1 is ENHRY and CDR2 SYGVKD. The CDR3 loop spans 14 amino acids. In DNA form, the CDR3 reads TGTGCCATCAGTGAGAGAGTAGGTCAAGAGACCCAGTACTTC. This translates into CAISERVGQETQYF.

This clone has just a few counts. This chain connects TRBV4-2 to TRBJ2-7; no definite D call. Per germline, CDR1 LGHNA and CDR2 YNFKEQ. Trimming cost V 4 bases and J 6 bases, with 19 bases left between them. CDR3 size: 15 residues. As DNA, the CDR3 is TGTGCCAGCAGCCTCAGCCACGGTGGAAGGCGCGAGCAGTACTTC. The encoded protein is CASSLSHGGRREQYF.

The V gene is TRBV9, the J gene TRBJ2-7; D ambiguous. This CDR3 region has 13 residues. In germline, CDR1 is SGDLS, CDR2 YYNGEE. The germline V and J ends were trimmed by 0 bases and 5 bases, with 9 bases remaining between them. The DNA of the CDR3 is TGTGCCAGCAGCGTAGAGGCTTTCCACGAGCAGTACTTC. Translating gives CASSVEAFHEQYF. The complete variable domain, with remaining parts taken from reference TRBV9 and TRBJ2-7, reads DSGVTQTPKHLITATGQRVTLRCSPRSGDLSVYWYQQSLDQGLQFLIQYYNGEERAKGNILERFSAQQFPDLHSELNLSSLELGDSALYFCASSVEAFHEQYFGPGTRLTVT.

This chain connects TRBV15 to TRBJ1-2, with 7 bases identical to TRBD1. The CDR3 covers 15 residues. Looked up from germline, CDR1 is LNHNV and CDR2 is YYDKDF (reference sequence). V shed 0 bases and J 6 bases; nucleotides not matched to a gene: 7. CDR3 bases: TGTGCCACCAGCAGAGATCTCGGACAGGTTAATGGCTACACCTTC. Its translation: CATSRDLGQVNGYTF.

J is TRBJ2-6 and V is TRBV5-4; maybe TRBD1 (5 bases). CDR1 and CDR2 from the germline V gene are SGHNT and YYREEE (reference sequence). The CDR3 contains 15 residues. V was shortened by 1 base and J by 4 bases, with 9 bases between the two germline ends. The CDR3 DNA reads as TGTGCCAGCAGCTTGTGGGGCGCCGGGGCCAACGTCCTGACTTTC. Translation gives CASSLWGAGANVLTF.

The V call is TRBV16, the J call TRBJ1-5; 9 bases match TRBD1. J was trimmed by 7 bases and V by 4 bases; bases with no gene match: 5. Germline lookup yields CDR1 KGHSY and CDR2 FQNENV. There are 14 residues in the CDR3. The CDR3 DNA is TGTGCCAGCAGCCCACAGGGGGCTAGGCAGCCCCAGCATTTT. This encodes CASSPQGARQPQHF.

This clone is a singleton in its sample. V gene TRBV5-1 combines with J gene TRBJ2-5; maybe TRBD2 (5 bases). Germline V gene data show CDR1 as SGHRS and CDR2 as YFSETQ. With 4 bases removed from V and 2 bases from J, the gap between germline ends came to 9 bases. The CDR3 has 13 residues. The CDR3 DNA reads as TGCGCCAGCAGCCCGGGGATACAAGAGACCCAGTACTTC. Its translation: CASSPGIQETQYF.

The V gene is TRBV7-2, the J gene TRBJ2-2; D gene ambiguous. The germline V gene has CDR1 SGHTA and CDR2 FQGNSA. The ends were cut back, 5 bases at V and 6 bases at J, with 10 bases in the middle. CDR3 length: 13 residues. The chain's CDR3 is CASSPPNAGELFF. In DNA form, the CDR3 reads TGTGCCAGCAGCCCTCCCAACGCCGGGGAGCTGTTTTTT.

V is TRBV29-1 and J is TRBJ2-7; the D gene could be TRBD1 or TRBD2 (6 bases each). Germline CDR1 and CDR2: SQVTM and ANQGSEA. The germline V and J ends were trimmed by 5 bases and 4 bases, with 15 bases remaining between them. The CDR3 spans 13 residues. CDR3 bases: TGCAGCGTTCGGGGGCGTCTCGCATACGAGCAGTACTTC. Translating it yields CSVRGRLAYEQYF.

The count of this clone is one. V gene TRBV4-3 combines with J gene TRBJ2-1; D not resolved. The germline gives CDR1 LGHNA, CDR2 YSLEER. Between the trimmed V and J ends, which lost 0 bases and 6 bases, there was a span of 15 bases. The CDR3 covers 16 residues. The CDR3 sequence is CASSQEARPTFNEQFF. The CDR3 DNA reads as TGCGCCAGCAGCCAAGAAGCCCGACCGACCTTCAATGAGCAGTTCTTC.

This chain joins TRBV7-9 and TRBJ2-7, with 7 bases lining up with TRBD2. J was trimmed by 3 bases and V by 1 base; bases with no gene match: 12. CDR1 and CDR2 (germline): SEHNR, FQNEAQ (reference sequence). The CDR3 sequence is 17 residues long. CDR3 loop: CASSLDGHAGVLYEQYF. For the CDR3, the DNA is TGTGCCAGCAGCTTAGACGGACACGCGGGAGTTCTCTACGAGCAGTACTTC.

This clone occurred a few times. The CDR3 DNA reads as TGTGCCAGCAGCTCATACCCTAAGGGCGGCGGGGAGCTGTTTTTT. Protein: CASSSYPKGGGELFF. The rearrangement joins TRBV7-9 to TRBJ2-2; D gene uncertain. CDR3 size: 15 residues. The germline V gene has CDR1 SEHNR and CDR2 FQNEAQ (reference sequence). Trimming cost V 4 bases and J 7 bases, with 16 bases left between them.

The chain has TRBV5-5 and TRBJ1-5; D unclear. The germline V gene has CDR1 SGHKS and CDR2 YYEKEE (reference sequence). V was pared by 4 bases and J by 5 bases, with 7 bases between. The CDR3 runs 12 residues. CDR3: CASSTGDQPQHF. In DNA form, the CDR3 reads TGTGCCAGCAGCACCGGGGATCAGCCCCAGCATTTT.

V is TRBV7-9 and J is TRBJ2-5; TRBD2 matches 11 bases. The CDR3 sequence is 14 residues long. CDR1 SEHNR and CDR2 FQNEAQ come from the germline V gene (reference sequence). V lost 5 bases to trimming and J lost 4 bases; unmatched junction nucleotides: 3. The CDR3: CASSITSGGETQYF. The CDR3, as DNA: TGTGCCAGCAGCATAACTAGCGGGGGAGAGACCCAGTACTTC. The whole variable domain, filled in from reference TRBV7-9 and TRBJ2-5, reads DTGVSQNPRHKITKRGQNVTFRCDPISEHNRLYWYRQTLGQGPEFLTYFQNEAQLEKSRLLSDRFSAERPKGSFSTLEIQRTEQGDSAMYLCASSITSGGETQYFGPGTRLLVL.